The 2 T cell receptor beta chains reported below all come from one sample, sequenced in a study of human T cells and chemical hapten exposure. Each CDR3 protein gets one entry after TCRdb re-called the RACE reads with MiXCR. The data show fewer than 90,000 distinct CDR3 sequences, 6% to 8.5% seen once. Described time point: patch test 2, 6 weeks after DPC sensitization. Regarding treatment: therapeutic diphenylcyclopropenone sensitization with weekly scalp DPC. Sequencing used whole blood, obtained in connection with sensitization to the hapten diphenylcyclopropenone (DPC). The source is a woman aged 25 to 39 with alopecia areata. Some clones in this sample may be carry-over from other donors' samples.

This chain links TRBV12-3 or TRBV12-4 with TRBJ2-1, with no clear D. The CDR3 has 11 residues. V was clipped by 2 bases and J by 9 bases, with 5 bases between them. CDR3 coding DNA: TGTGCCAGCAGTTTATTCGGTGAGCAGTTCTTC. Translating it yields CASSLFGEQFF.

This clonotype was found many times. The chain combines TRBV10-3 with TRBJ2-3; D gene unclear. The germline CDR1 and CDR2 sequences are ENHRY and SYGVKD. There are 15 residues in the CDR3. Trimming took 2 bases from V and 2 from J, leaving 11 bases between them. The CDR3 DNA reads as TGTGCCATCAGTGAGATCCTTAACTACACAGATACGCAGTATTTT. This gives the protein CAISEILNYTDTQYF.